This passage covers 5 T cell receptor beta chains from one sample sequenced in a study of T cells in Graves' hyperthyroidism and ophthalmopathy. Amplified TCR beta CDR3 regions came from RNA transcripts. First-round RT-PCR with HTBI primers amplified the TCR CDR3 region. A single record per CDR3 protein comes from TCRdb applying MiXCR to the multiplex PCR reads. The sample records fewer than 450,000 distinct CDR3 sequences, about a sixth being singletons. Source material: blood. The receptors were sampled from a woman under 40 with Graves' hyperthyroidism that later progressed to Graves' ophthalmopathy.

V gene TRBV2 combines with J gene TRBJ2-7; 8 bases match TRBD1. The CDR3 is made up of 14 amino acids. V dropped 8 bases and J dropped 3; count of bases not matched to a gene: 9. Germline assignment: CDR1 SNHLY and CDR2 FYNNEI. Here the CDR3 reads CASGGRTGFYEQYF. For the CDR3, the DNA is TGTGCCAGCGGGGGGCGGACAGGGTTCTACGAGCAGTACTTC. Together with reference TRBV2 and TRBJ2-7, the CDR3 gives the full variable domain: EPEVTQTPSHQVTQMGQEVILRCVPISNHLYFYWYRQILGQKVEFLVSFYNNEISEKSEIFDDQFSVERPDGSNFTLKIRSTKLEDSAMYFCASGGRTGFYEQYFGPGTRLTVT.

This clonotype was observed a handful of times. The CDR3 DNA reads as TGTGCCATCAGTGAGAGTCGAGTAGTTACTAATGAAAAACTGTTTTTT. It translates to CAISESRVVTNEKLFF. The chain carries TRBV10-3 and TRBJ1-4; no clear D gene. V lost 2 bases, J lost 2 bases, and 12 bases lay in between. The germline CDR1 and CDR2 sequences are ENHRY and SYGVKD. The length of the CDR3 is 16 residues.

The sample holds many counts of this clonotype. The chain combines TRBV30 with TRBJ1-4; a weak D match, TRBD1 (6 bases). Germline CDR1 and CDR2: GTSNPN and SVGIG (reference sequence). The germline V and J ends were trimmed by 5 bases and 9 bases, with 16 bases remaining between them. CDR3 size: 13 residues. CDR3: CAWGLRTDKKLFF. In DNA, the CDR3 is TGTGCCTGGGGATTACGGACAGACAAAAAACTGTTTTTT.

This clonotype was observed a handful of times. This chain uses TRBV28 with TRBJ1-3, with D maybe TRBD1 (6 bases). Trimming cost V 6 bases and J 8 bases, with 17 bases left between them. The CDR3 sequence is 14 residues long. The germline CDR1 and CDR2 sequences are MDHEN and SYDVKM. The CDR3 is CASRGAGVVDTIYF. The CDR3 region has the DNA TGTGCCAGCAGGGGGGCAGGGGTAGTAGACACCATATATTTT.

This clonotype was detected many times. This chain connects TRBV29-1 to TRBJ1-2; tentatively, D is TRBD1 (5 bases). Deletions cut 0 bases from V and 2 bases from J, with 10 bases between. CDR1 and CDR2 (germline): SQVTM, ANQGSEA. This CDR3 is built from 14 residues. CDR3 amino acids: CSVEEGPTNYGYTF. The CDR3 DNA reads TGCAGCGTTGAAGAGGGGCCAACGAACTATGGCTACACCTTC.